The rows below give T cell receptor beta chains drawn from one sample of a study of post-analysis software for immune sequencing data. In TCRdb, the PCR reads were re-called with MiXCR into one record per CDR3 protein. The repertoire holds 380,000 or so distinct CDR3 sequences, with roughly 35% as singletons. Sequencing input: blood. These receptor sequences come from a girl aged 5 to 17 with multiple sclerosis. Both conserved end residues are trimmed from each CDR3. Each record gives: CDR3 protein, V gene, J gene.

CDR3aa: SATGGSNQPQH
v_gene: TRBV20-1
j_gene: TRBJ1-5

CDR3aa: ASKSLAGGPSYNEQF
v_gene: TRBV7-9
j_gene: TRBJ2-1

CDR3aa: ASSFASGLARGQF
v_gene: TRBV5-1
j_gene: TRBJ2-1

CDR3aa: ASSDPGGPSYNEQF
v_gene: TRBV6-1
j_gene: TRBJ2-1

CDR3aa: ASRPTGGPDTQY
v_gene: TRBV5-1
j_gene: TRBJ2-3

CDR3aa: ASSAPGYEQY
v_gene: TRBV7-6
j_gene: .

CDR3aa: ASSRTADSNQPQH
v_gene: TRBV6-6
j_gene: TRBJ1-5

CDR3aa: SVETGQASYEQY
v_gene: TRBV29-1
j_gene: TRBJ2-7

CDR3aa: ASSPVPGGHYNEQF
v_gene: TRBV18
j_gene: TRBJ2-1

CDR3aa: ASSELVDGYT
v_gene: TRBV25-1
j_gene: TRBJ1-2

CDR3aa: ASSIRTEGPETQY
v_gene: TRBV12-3/TRBV12-4
j_gene: .

CDR3aa: ASSSPTGLVRTDTQY
v_gene: TRBV28
j_gene: TRBJ2-3

CDR3aa: ASSLAGFADTQY
v_gene: TRBV7-2
j_gene: TRBJ2-3

CDR3aa: ASRAGGTIETQY
v_gene: TRBV7-2
j_gene: TRBJ2-5